This T cell receptor (beta chain) was sequenced for a study of OX40 agonist ivuxolimab in advanced cancers. At the level of the study: Dose-escalation patients' cancers were hepatocellular carcinoma, melanoma, renal cell or head and neck cancer.

Germline-derived CDR1 and CDR2 are SGHTS and YDEGEE. The germline V and J ends were trimmed by 0 bases and 4 bases, with 13 bases remaining between them. The CDR3 consists of 15 residues. This clone was counted a single time. Only in-frame clones appear in the TCRdb table, and some are missing; sequencing was by immunoSEQ multiplex PCR. The sample contains 60,000 to 85,000 clones, 90% of which appear only once. The clonotype comes from an adult with an advanced solid tumor such as melanoma, head and neck, liver or kidney cancer. Specimen: CD4+ or CD8+ T cells sorted from blood, collected in a trial of the OX40 agonist ivuxolimab. V usage is TRBV5-8 and J usage is TRBJ2-5, with D tentatively TRBD2 (6 bases). The CDR3 loop is CASSLALGGAETQYF. CDR3 DNA: TGTGCCAGCAGCTTGGCCCTCGGAGGGGCAGAGACCCAGTACTTC.